The entry below describes one T cell receptor (beta chain). This clonotype was found many times. The antigen it binds to is not known. No base-level quality is on record; no much larger clone is a single base apart. Taken from cysteine to phenylalanine, the CDR3 has 15 residues. CDR3 DNA is the only sequence kept; it has 45 bases, read in frame from the first base. At the junction V is shortened by 3 bases and J by 0 bases; bases outside the gene matches: 2. Taken from the germline V gene, the CDR1 and CDR2 loops are MNHNS and SASEGT. Using a constant-region primer and ProtoScript II reverse transcriptase, TCRbeta-specific cDNA was reverse-transcribed from about 540 ng total RNA. The TCRbeta libraries were prepared through three rounds of nested multiplex PCR following a slightly modified ARM-PCR procedure. The first two PCR rounds used multiplex TRBV1-TRBV30 forward primers with a Cbeta reverse primer, each for 10 cycles. Sample barcodes and Illumina adapters were added in a final 25-cycle PCR using Deep VentR polymerase. Before sequencing, amplicons of 200-500 bp were gel-purified using a QIAquick gel extraction kit. An Illumina HiSeq 2500 was used to sequence the TCRbeta amplicons with 250-bp paired-end reads. The study's processing was this. Reads were quality-trimmed with Trimmomatic v0.33, and paired reads were merged with FLASH v1.2.11 to recover full CDR3 sequences. MiGEC v1.2.1b assigned V, D and J germline segments to the rearranged TCRbeta sequences. Clonotype statistics, along with Shannon-Wiener diversity indices, were calculated using VDJtools v1.0.0. Except for diversity analysis, only the 250 most abundant clonotypes of each sample were used in subsequent analyses to reduce sampling bias. The raw public data were reprocessed by TCRdb itself: fastp quality trimming at Q25, MiXCR clonotype calling, in-frame beta chains only. Every entry covers one CDR3 protein and lists the most common genes and DNA from its rows. The V and J calls follow TCRdb's processing rather than the paper's. This sample holds about 120,000 distinct CDR3 sequences; around 65% were observed only once. Of the sample, about 8% is held by the ten largest clones.

This sample stems from a study of tumor-infiltrating lymphocytes in primary liver carcinoma listed by TCRdb under 2017. At the level of the whole study: The five patients, three men and two women aged 30 to 69 years, had hepatocellular carcinoma (four) or combined HCC and intrahepatic cholangiocarcinoma (one). TCRbeta repertoire sequencing, expression microarrays and whole-exome sequencing were combined in the study across five regions of each liver tumor, with adjacent normal tissue and blood also included. A total of 35 specimens from 5 patients underwent TCRbeta repertoire sequencing, comprising some 25 tumor regions, 5 adjacent noncancerous liver tissues and 5 peripheral blood samples. Samples yielded roughly 3.5 to 7.5 million productive TCRbeta reads; read depth did not differ significantly between tissue types. Technical replicate repertoires showed high reproducibility, with mean shared-clone rates about 0.88 and correlation coefficients above 0.95. The tumors of the five patients were staged as T1-T3 N0M0, with maximum diameters ranging from roughly 4.2 to 11 cm.

Beyond this particular receptor, the publication reports: Pairs of tumor regions showed greater repertoire overlap (mean roughly 35%) than tumor-adjacent pairs (roughly 17%) or tumor-blood pairs (about 15%), which is consistent with antigen-driven expansion. Bulk unsorted samples precluded comparing CD4+ and CD8+ T cell repertoires. Only the TCR beta chain was sequenced, so true repertoire diversity is likely underestimated because unpaired alpha chains were not captured. The study included only five patients, and the authors note findings should be validated in a larger study. The top 250 clones made up a significantly larger repertoire fraction in tumors than in blood (p = 0.039).

Total RNA and DNA were co-extracted from around 20-30 mg of bulk tissue with the AllPrep DNA/RNA mini kit, without cell sorting. Four to six patients with histopathologically diagnosed primary liver carcinoma underwent surgical resection in China between late 2015 and March 2016. Patients had chronic HBV infection and were treatment-naive at sampling. Pieces of fresh tumor and adjacent tissue were cut in half, with one half kept in RNAlater at -80 degrees C and the other half sent for histology. Sequencing input: tumor-adjacent normal liver tissue. Recombination connected TRBV6-1 to TRBJ2-3; 8 nucleotides in the junction match TRBD1. The sequence was obtained from a woman aged 60-70 years with primary liver carcinoma and hepatitis B virus infection. The CDR3 sequence is CASSEQGASTDTQYF. The nucleotide sequence is TGTGCCAGCAGTGAGCAGGGGGCCAGCACAGATACGCAGTATTTT.